The 17 T cell receptor beta chains given below trace back to one sample, sequenced in a study of cytomegalovirus exposure and HLA in healthy donors. Sequenced by immunoSEQ multiplex PCR; TCRdb stores in-frame clones only, minus some. The sample shows about 63,000 clones, more than 80% of them seen only once. Material: PBMCs. These receptors originate from a woman younger than 30 in good health and CMV-seronegative.

The rearrangement joins TRBV2 to TRBJ1-1; a possible D gene is TRBD1 (5 bases). The CDR3 extends over 14 amino acids. From germline, CDR1 is SNHLY and CDR2 FYNNEI. V was cut by 1 base and J by 6 bases, with 12 bases left in between. CDR3 nucleotides: TGTGCCAGCAGTGAAGAATTCGGCAGGGCTGAAGCTTTCTTT. Translation gives CASSEEFGRAEAFF.

The chain joins TRBV7-8 to TRBJ2-5; 9 bases line up with TRBD1. Trimming cost V 5 bases and J 10 bases; bases outside gene matches: 17. The CDR3 is made up of 16 amino acids. Germline V gene data show CDR1 as SGHVS and CDR2 as FQNEAQ. The CDR3 DNA reads TGTGCCAGCAGCGGTAGGACGCGGGACAGGGAGAAGGACCAGTACTTC. It codes for CASSGRTRDREKDQYF.

The genes are TRBV5-1 and TRBJ2-3; 9 bases match TRBD2. This CDR3 contains 14 residues. V lost 2 bases to trimming and J lost 6 bases; unmatched junction nucleotides: 4. The V gene's germline CDR1 is SGHRS and CDR2 YFSETQ. The CDR3 is CASSFSGRPDTQYF. The CDR3 region has the DNA TGCGCCAGCAGCTTTAGCGGGAGACCGGATACGCAGTATTTT.

The genes are TRBV10-3 and TRBJ2-2; the match to TRBD1 covers 8 bases. The J segment lost 6 bases and the V segment lost 4 bases, leaving 7 bases of the junction unmatched. This CDR3 comprises 15 residues. Germline assignment: CDR1 ENHRY and CDR2 SYGVKD. CDR3 protein: CAISAPDRAAGELFF. Here the CDR3 DNA reads TGTGCCATCAGTGCGCCGGACAGGGCGGCCGGGGAGCTGTTTTTT.

This clone came up once. The CDR3 here is CASSLAGGQLSGELFF. The CDR3 nucleotides read TGTGCCAGCAGCTTAGCGGGGGGGCAATTGAGCGGGGAGCTGTTTTTT. V gene TRBV7-6 combines with J gene TRBJ2-2; a possible D gene is TRBD2 (7 bases). In germline, CDR1 is SGHVS, CDR2 FNYEAQ. Trimming pared 0 bases from V and 7 bases from J, leaving 15 bases between. The CDR3 contains 16 residues.

This rearrangement joins TRBV5-8 to TRBJ1-6; 8 nucleotides match TRBD1. This CDR3 has 14 residues. Trimming removed 6 bases from V and 7 bases from J; junction bases left unmatched: 6. Germline V gene lookup returns CDR1 SGHTS and CDR2 YDEGEE. The CDR3 DNA sequence: TGTGCCAGCAATGACAGGGGCGGGAATTCACCCCTCCACTTT. This codes for CASNDRGGNSPLHF.

This clone was seen only once. Here the CDR3 DNA reads TGTGCCAGCAGTTACTCTCCCAGACAGGGTTACGAGCAGTACTTC. It specifies CASSYSPRQGYEQYF. V is TRBV6-5 and J is TRBJ2-7, with TRBD1 matching over 7 bases. V was clipped by 0 bases and J by 4 bases; unmatched bases: 6. The CDR3 length is 15 residues. Germline CDR1 reads MNHEY; CDR2 reads SVGAGI.

The CDR3 loop reads CASSAAGGRTEAFF. The CDR3 region has the DNA TGTGCCAGCAGCGCCGCAGGGGGGAGAACTGAAGCTTTCTTT. This chain connects TRBV7-9 to TRBJ1-1; 7 bases fit TRBD1. Germline V gene data show CDR1 as SEHNR and CDR2 as FQNEAQ (reference sequence). This CDR3 contains 14 residues. Trimming cost V 5 bases and J 5 bases; bases outside gene matches: 8.

The J gene is TRBJ2-7, the V gene TRBV5-4; 9 positions match TRBD1. CDR1 and CDR2 from the germline V gene are SGHNT and YYREEE (reference sequence). CDR3 length: 16 amino acids. V lost 4 bases to trimming and J lost 5 bases; unmatched junction nucleotides: 13. The DNA for the CDR3 is TGTGCCAGCAGCGTACCTCCGGGACAGGGTAGCCACGAGCAGTACTTC. The encoded protein is CASSVPPGQGSHEQYF. The full variable domain, with the rest looked up from reference TRBV5-4 and TRBJ2-7, is ETGVTQSPTHLIKTRGQQVTLRCSSQSGHNTVSWYQQALGQGPQFIFQYYREEENGRGNFPPRFSGLQFPNYSSELNVNALELDDSALYLCASSVPPGQGSHEQYFGPGTRLTVT.

This clone was seen a few times. The chain combines TRBV19 with TRBJ2-5, with TRBD2 matching over 10 bases. Germline CDR1 and CDR2: LNHDA and SQIVND (reference sequence). This CDR3 has 13 residues. V shed 6 bases, J shed 7 bases, and the junction held 5 bases outside the gene matches. The DNA for the CDR3 is TGTGCCAGTAGGCCTAGCGGGAGCGCGACCCAGTACTTC. This gives the protein CASRPSGSATQYF.

This clone occurred once. The chain employs TRBV7-5 and TRBJ2-1; the D call TRBD2 from the table was never checked on the DNA. TRBV7-5 is a pseudogene locus. The CDR3 totals 20 residues. The CDR3 bases are TGTGTCAGAAGCTCCGCCGGGACTAGCGGACCCTGCAGCTCCTACAATGAGCAGTTCTTC. It codes for CVRSSAGTSGPCSSYNEQFF.

The chain joins TRBV2 to TRBJ2-5, with D perhaps TRBD1 (5 bases). Trimming shortened V by 6 bases and J by 2 bases, and 13 bases separated the two germline ends. Germline CDR1 is SNHLY and CDR2 is FYNNEI. The CDR3 consists of 14 residues. CDR3 residues: CASRDDREQETQYF. CDR3 coding DNA: TGTGCCAGCAGGGATGACAGAGAACAAGAGACCCAGTACTTC.

The genes are TRBV29-1 and TRBJ2-1; tentatively, D is TRBD2 (6 bases). Germline values: CDR1 SQVTM, CDR2 ANQGSEA. Trimming shortened V by 5 bases and J by 0 bases, and 11 bases separated the two germline ends. The CDR3 totals 14 residues. The CDR3 sequence: CSVHSGSSYNEQFF. In DNA form, the CDR3 reads TGCAGCGTTCATAGCGGAAGCTCCTACAATGAGCAGTTCTTC.

This chain links TRBV30 with TRBJ2-7; 10 bases fit TRBD2. The V gene end was trimmed by 0 bases and the J gene end by 3 bases; junction bases not matched to a gene: 8. The CDR3 contains 16 residues. Germline CDR1 reads GTSNPN; CDR2 reads SVGIG (reference sequence). CDR3 region: CAWSVNPLAGVYEQYF. The CDR3 coding sequence is TGTGCCTGGAGTGTAAACCCGCTAGCGGGAGTCTACGAGCAGTACTTC.

V gene TRBV7-9 combines with J gene TRBJ2-2; D perhaps matches TRBD2 (5 bases). Germline V gene lookup returns CDR1 SEHNR and CDR2 FQNEAQ (reference sequence). V was shortened by 5 bases and J by 7 bases, with 8 bases between the two germline ends. The CDR3 totals 12 residues. This CDR3 reads CASSPGSGELFF. The DNA for the CDR3 is TGTGCCAGCAGCCCTGGGAGCGGGGAGCTGTTTTTT.

The chain employs TRBV28 and TRBJ1-4; D uncertain. The germline CDR1 and CDR2 sequences are MDHEN and SYDVKM. The CDR3 covers 14 residues. V lost 8 bases, J lost 3 bases, and 13 bases lay in between. CDR3 in amino acids: CASVRDVANEKLFF. CDR3 sequence (DNA): TGTGCCAGCGTTCGGGATGTTGCTAATGAAAAACTGTTTTTT.

The rearrangement links TRBV28 to TRBJ1-5; 8 nucleotides align to TRBD1. This CDR3 is 14 amino acids long. Unmatched junction bases numbered 8, after V lost 6 bases and J lost 7 bases. Germline CDR1 MDHEN, CDR2 SYDVKM. CDR3 coding DNA: TGTGCCAGCAGACAAGGACAGGGTGTACAGCCCCAGCATTTT. Amino acids: CASRQGQGVQPQHF.